This T cell receptor (beta chain) was found in a study of PD-L1 blockade in urothelial cancer. Study context: Males with bladder-origin urothelial cancer constituted about nine tenths of the roughly 29 patients.

For each patient, 1 to 8 samples were obtained, pretreatment and on-treatment. Data came from immunoSEQ multiplex PCR; TCRdb stores just in-frame clones and leaves some out. The repertoire consists of about 28,000 clones, with around 80% occurring once and the leading ten covering approximately 2.2%. The CDR3 is 16 residues long. V gave up 5 bases and J gave up 6 bases; unmatched junction bases: 10. Per the germline V gene, CDR1 is SEHNR and CDR2 is FQNEAQ (reference sequence). The source material was PBMCs, sampled around atezolizumab (anti-PD-L1) treatment. The sequence was collected from a man aged 45-60 years with urothelial cancer. V and J are TRBV7-9 and TRBJ1-4, with 9 nucleotides matching TRBD1. The CDR3 loop reads CASSELDRGADEKLFF. As DNA, the CDR3 is TGTGCCAGCAGCGAACTCGACAGGGGGGCAGATGAAAAACTGTTTTTT.